This TCR beta chain is drawn from a study of CD4 and CD8 cells across lung adenocarcinoma regions. TCRdb reprocessed the PCR reads via MiXCR and lists one record per CDR3 protein. This table holds more than 9,000 distinct CDR3 sequences, around half found once. Comment on this clonotype: A much larger clone differs by one base, so this may be a read error.

The CDR3 runs 14 residues. Trimming shortened V by 8 bases and J by 13 bases, and 24 bases separated the two germline ends. The V gene's germline CDR1 is SGHVS and CDR2 FNYEAQ. Samples came from patients with localized non-small cell lung adenocarcinoma. The chain has TRBV7-6 and TRBJ2-1, with D tentatively TRBD2 (5 bases). Specimen: CD8+ T cells from the margin of a lung tumor. This clonotype originated in a female donor with lung adenocarcinoma. The CD4 and CD8 labels of this study may be unreliable. CDR3 DNA: TGTGCCAGCTCTGTATCCGGACTCCAAGAGACCCAGTTCTTC. Its protein product is CASSVSGLQETQFF.